Listed here are 8 T cell receptor beta chains from one sample, sequenced in a study of T cell responses to AZD1222 COVID-19 vaccine. The data were produced by immunoSEQ multiplex PCR, yet TCRdb's version contains in-frame clones alone and is incomplete. The profile shows more than 150,000 clones, about nine tenths of them singletons. The specimen comprised peripheral blood, sampled 28 days after the second AZD1222 dose. The source of these receptors is an adult who received the AZD1222 COVID-19 vaccine.

This chain joins TRBV2 and TRBJ2-7; no clear D. The CDR3 is made up of 12 amino acids. V was cut by 5 bases and J by 7 bases, with 12 bases left in between. Germline-derived CDR1 and CDR2 are SNHLY and FYNNEI. The CDR3 region has the DNA TGTGCCAGCAGTTCCCGCCTAGGAGAGCAGTACTTC. Translated: CASSSRLGEQYF. The entire variable domain, with the rest obtained from reference TRBV2 and TRBJ2-7, is as follows: EPEVTQTPSHQVTQMGQEVILRCVPISNHLYFYWYRQILGQKVEFLVSFYNNEISEKSEIFDDQFSVERPDGSNFTLKIRSTKLEDSAMYFCASSSRLGEQYFGPGTRLTVT.

The gene calls are TRBV19 and TRBJ2-2, with 8 nucleotides matching TRBD2. V shed 7 bases and J 6 bases; nucleotides not matched to a gene: 10. The germline V gene encodes CDR1 LNHDA and CDR2 SQIVND (reference sequence). The CDR3 runs 15 residues. CDR3: CASTYLAGGPGELFF. The DNA of the CDR3 is TGTGCCAGTACATACCTGGCGGGAGGTCCCGGGGAGCTGTTTTTT.

The chain joins TRBV6-5 to TRBJ2-7; 7 bases map to TRBD2. Germline-derived CDR1 and CDR2 are MNHEY and SVGAGI. The junction had 8 bases not matched to a gene; V was cut back by 9 bases and J by 3 bases. The CDR3 extends over 13 amino acids. The CDR3 DNA sequence: TGTGCCAGTCGAGGGACTATCCACTACGAGCAGTACTTC. Translated, it gives CASRGTIHYEQYF.

The V and J genes are TRBV7-2 and TRBJ2-1; D possibly uses TRBD1 or TRBD2 (7 bases each). V lost 5 bases to trimming and J lost 0 bases, with 14 bases between them. The CDR3 is 16 amino acids. The germline V gene encodes CDR1 SGHTA and CDR2 FQGNSA. CDR3 loop: CASSGGGGSSYNEQFF. CDR3 nucleotides: TGTGCCAGCAGCGGAGGGGGCGGGAGCTCCTACAATGAGCAGTTCTTC.

The chain combines TRBV29-1 with TRBJ1-2; 12 bases are a match to TRBD1. CDR1 is SQVTM and CDR2 is ANQGSEA in the germline V gene. CDR3 size: 14 residues. The trim removed 4 bases at V and 6 bases at J, leaving 6 bases unmatched. In DNA, the CDR3 is TGCAGCGTTGGCCTGGGGACAGGGGGCGATGGCTACACCTTC. Translating it yields CSVGLGTGGDGYTF.

This clone has just one count. The V call is TRBV5-6, the J call TRBJ2-5; 7 nucleotides agree with TRBD1. Germline V gene sequence: CDR1 SGHDT, CDR2 YYEEEE. The V gene end was trimmed by 4 bases and the J gene end by 5 bases; junction bases not matched to a gene: 5. CDR3 length equals 13 residues. The CDR3 region has the DNA TGTGCCAGCAGCATAGGGGGCAGGGAGACCCAGTACTTC. It yields the protein CASSIGGRETQYF. The variable domain in full, completed from reference TRBV5-6 and TRBJ2-5, reads DAGVTQSPTHLIKTRGQQVTLRCSPKSGHDTVSWYQQALGQGPQFIFQYYEEEERQRGNFPDRFSGHQFPNYSSELNVNALLLGDSALYLCASSIGGRETQYFGPGTRLLVL.

CDR3 residues: CASSLGGGLFF. CDR3 in DNA: TGTGCCAGCAGCTTAGGAGGGGGCCTGTTCTTC. The rearrangement links TRBV7-6 to TRBJ2-1; 7 bases are a match to TRBD1. V gave up 1 base and J gave up 15 bases; unmatched junction bases: 3. This CDR3 region has 11 residues. Germline CDR1 reads SGHVS; CDR2 reads FNYEAQ.

This chain connects TRBV28 to TRBJ1-2, with 9 bases matching TRBD1. Trimming at V came to 1 base and at J to 8 bases, leaving 8 bases not matched to a gene. Germline values: CDR1 MDHEN, CDR2 SYDVKM. This CDR3 has 15 residues. The CDR3 sequence is CASSLLQGARRGYTF. CDR3 nucleotides: TGTGCCAGCAGTTTATTACAGGGGGCGCGGCGGGGCTACACCTTC.